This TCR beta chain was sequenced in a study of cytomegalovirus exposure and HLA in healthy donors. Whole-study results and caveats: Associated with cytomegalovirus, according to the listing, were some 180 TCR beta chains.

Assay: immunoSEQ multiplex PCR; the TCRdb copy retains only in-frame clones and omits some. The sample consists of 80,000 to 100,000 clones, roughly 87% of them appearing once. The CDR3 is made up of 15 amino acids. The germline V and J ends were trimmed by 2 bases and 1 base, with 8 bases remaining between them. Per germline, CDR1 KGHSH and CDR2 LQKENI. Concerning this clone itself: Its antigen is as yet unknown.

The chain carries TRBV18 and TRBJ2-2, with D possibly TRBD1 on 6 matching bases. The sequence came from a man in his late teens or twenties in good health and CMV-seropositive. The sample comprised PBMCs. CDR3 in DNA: TGTGCCAGCTCACCATACAGGGAGAACACCGGGGAGCTGTTTTTT. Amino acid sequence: CASSPYRENTGELFF.